The next 21 T cell receptor beta chains were all read from a single sample in a study of T-cell reconstitution after alpha-beta-depleted transplantation in children (dated by TCRdb to 2015 to 2016). Library creation used PCR. Reads for this sample came from an Illumina HiSeq 2500. TCR libraries were prepared with molecular barcoding, using unique molecular identifiers to normalize TCRbeta repertoire quantification. The public reads were reanalyzed by TCRdb: fastp trimming at Q25, MiXCR alignment, in-frame beta chains only. Entries that share a CDR3 protein sequence are merged under the most common genes and DNA. In all, the sample holds approximately 32,000 distinct CDR3 sequences, and around 6.6% of those were seen once. The ten largest clones represent about a quarter of the sample. General findings and caveats noted by the study authors: About two months after transplant, the apparently early recovery of alphabetaT-cell counts reportedly depended on just several hundred clones that had expanded rapidly and came from non-depleted graft cells.

What these receptors recognize is not known. Taken with the paper, the label for time point translates to: day 60 (about 2 months) after transplantation. This specimen's treatment or condition label, interpreted: allogeneic hematopoietic cell transplantation with graft depleted of TCRalphabeta T cells and CD19 B cells. The specimen comprised peripheral blood, sampled 60 days after TCRalphabeta/CD19-depleted stem cell transplant. These receptors came from a child younger than two who had a stem cell transplant for acute myeloid leukemia, so the T cells may come from the graft donor.

This clonotype was found many times. CDR3 sequence: CASSPNLQLAVLQETQYF. CDR3 DNA sequence: TGTGCCAGCAGCCCAAATCTTCAACTAGCGGTCCTTCAAGAGACCCAGTACTTC. This rearrangement joins TRBV11-1 to TRBJ2-5, with 8 bases fitting TRBD2. The CDR3 sequence is 18 residues long. CDR1 and CDR2 from the germline V gene are SGHAT and FQDESV (reference sequence). V lost 5 bases and J lost 2; bases outside the gene matches: 16.

This clonotype was counted at least ten times. This chain uses TRBV5-4 with TRBJ2-1; D not certain. Trimming took off 5 bases at V and 2 bases at J, with 11 bases between the two ends. The V gene's germline CDR1 is SGHNT and CDR2 YYREEE (reference sequence). The CDR3 is made up of 14 amino acids. The CDR3 DNA reads TGTGCCAGCAGTTTCCCTCTAGCCTACAATGAGCAGTTCTTC. Residues: CASSFPLAYNEQFF.

This clonotype came up many times. The chain uses TRBV29-1 and TRBJ2-3; maybe TRBD2 (6 bases). The CDR3 has 14 amino acids. Germline assignment: CDR1 SQVTM and CDR2 ANQGSEA. V lost 5 bases to trimming and J lost 4 bases, with 16 bases between them. The CDR3 region has the DNA TGCAGCGTTACAGGACTAATTTTGGCAGATACGCAGTATTTT. It translates to CSVTGLILADTQYF.

In this sample, this clonotype turned up many times. The chain recombines TRBV9 with TRBJ2-7; D might be TRBD1 (5 bases). From germline, CDR1 is SGDLS and CDR2 YYNGEE. The V and J ends lost 0 bases and 2 bases respectively, with 12 bases between them. The CDR3 has 15 residues. CDR3 nucleotides: TGTGCCAGCAGCGTAGCTGCAACAGGTACCTACGAGCAGTACTTC. Translation gives CASSVAATGTYEQYF.

There are a few counts of this clonotype. The chain uses TRBV7-2 and TRBJ2-5; 8 bases match TRBD2. CDR3 size: 16 residues. Trimming at V came to 3 bases and at J to 1 base, leaving 7 bases not matched to a gene. Germline loops: CDR1 SGHTA, CDR2 FQGNSA. In nucleotides, the CDR3 is TGTGCCAGCAGCTTCCTCGTCGGGGGGGGCCAAGAGACCCAGTACTTC. Translation gives CASSFLVGGGQETQYF.

This clonotype was counted at least ten times. V is TRBV5-6 and J is TRBJ1-4, with D possibly matching TRBD1 (6 bases). The V gene lost 2 bases and the J gene lost 6 bases, with 11 bases spanning the gap. Germline values: CDR1 SGHDT, CDR2 YYEEEE. This CDR3 region has 14 residues. The CDR3 sequence: CASSFGTTDEKLFF. The CDR3 coding sequence is TGTGCCAGCAGCTTCGGGACAACCGATGAAAAACTGTTTTTT.

This clonotype occurred many times. The chain employs TRBV7-2 and TRBJ2-1; 11 bases line up with TRBD2. Trimming at V came to 1 base and at J to 5 bases, leaving 1 base not matched to a gene. Germline V CDR1 and CDR2: SGHTA, FQGNSA. The CDR3 runs to 15 residues. CDR3 sequence: CASSLVLAGDNEQFF. The DNA of the CDR3 is TGTGCCAGCAGCTTAGTACTAGCGGGGGACAATGAGCAGTTCTTC.

This clonotype was seen repeatedly, ten times or more. This chain links TRBV7-2 with TRBJ1-2; no firm D call. CDR3 length: 14 amino acids. Germline CDR1 reads SGHTA; CDR2 reads FQGNSA. Trimming took 5 bases from V and 8 from J, leaving 18 bases between them. This chain's CDR3 is CASSPGPISHGYTF. The CDR3, as DNA: TGTGCCAGCAGCCCCGGGCCGATTTCTCACGGCTACACCTTC.

This clonotype was detected ten times or more. This chain connects TRBV7-9 to TRBJ2-3, with D hard to call. The CDR3 runs 15 residues. The V gene lost 3 bases and the J gene lost 7 bases, with 17 bases spanning the gap. In germline, CDR1 is SEHNR, CDR2 FQNEAQ (reference sequence). CDR3 nucleotides: TGTGCCAGCAGCTTCAGAGCGAATCCCCTTCATACGCAGTATTTT. Its translation is CASSFRANPLHTQYF.

There are many counts of this clonotype. V gene TRBV7-8 combines with J gene TRBJ2-7; TRBD2 aligns across 10 bases. The germline gives CDR1 SGHVS, CDR2 FQNEAQ. CDR3 length: 14 residues. J was trimmed by 11 bases and V by 8 bases; bases with no gene match: 15. CDR3: CASARLAGVLGEYF. For the CDR3, the DNA is TGTGCCAGCGCCAGGCTAGCGGGGGTCCTGGGGGAGTACTTC. Based on the CDR3 plus reference TRBV7-8 and TRBJ2-7, the full variable domain is GAGVSQSPRYKVAKRGQDVALRCDPISGHVSLFWYQQALGQGPEFLTYFQNEAQLDKSGLPSDRFFAERPEGSVSTLKIQRTQQEDSAVYLCASARLAGVLGEYFGPGTRLTVT.

This clonotype was found many times. The chain uses TRBV7-2 and TRBJ1-5; D is unclear. CDR1 is SGHTA, CDR2 FQGNSA, per germline. The CDR3 length is 14 residues. Between the trimmed V and J ends, which lost 2 bases and 10 bases, there was a span of 15 bases. The CDR3 loop is CASSLNQVPYPQHF. The CDR3 nucleotides are TGTGCCAGCAGCTTAAATCAGGTTCCTTATCCCCAGCATTTT.

This clonotype was seen at least ten times. The chain recombines TRBV24-1 with TRBJ2-7, with TRBD2 matching over 8 bases. CDR3 length: 11 amino acids. Germline CDR1 and CDR2: KGHDR and SFDVKD. The junction had 5 bases not matched to a gene; V was cut back by 11 bases and J by 6 bases. The CDR3 nucleotides read TGTGCCATCGGGAGGGGAAGCGAGCAGTACTTC. Protein sequence: CAIGRGSEQYF.

The sample holds many counts of this clonotype. V and J are TRBV24-1 and TRBJ1-4; the match to TRBD1 covers 8 bases. The trim removed 2 bases at V and 5 bases at J, leaving 3 bases unmatched. The CDR3 spans 15 residues. Looked up from germline, CDR1 is KGHDR and CDR2 is SFDVKD. The CDR3 DNA follows: TGTGCCACCAGTGATTCAGGGGGCCTAAATGAAAAACTGTTTTTT. It codes for CATSDSGGLNEKLFF.

This clonotype was seen repeatedly, ten times or more. J is TRBJ2-3 and V is TRBV12-3 or TRBV12-4, with D perhaps matching TRBD2 (6 bases). There are 14 residues in the CDR3. V was shortened by 6 bases and J by 2 bases, with 12 bases between the two germline ends. The CDR3 nucleotides read TGTGCCAGCAGCCCCGGGACTTCCACAGATACGCAGTATTTT. Translating it yields CASSPGTSTDTQYF.

This clonotype showed up many times. The V and J genes are TRBV6-1 and TRBJ1-3; maybe TRBD1 (5 bases). The CDR3 contains 15 residues. CDR1 and CDR2 from the germline V gene are MNHNS and SASEGT. The V end was cut by 1 base, the J end by 0 bases, with 7 bases between. The CDR3 DNA reads as TGTGCCAGCAGTGAAGGACAGTCCTCTGGAAACACCATATATTTT. Protein product: CASSEGQSSGNTIYF.

This clonotype turned up a few times. The chain employs TRBV7-7 and TRBJ2-3, with 9 bases that match TRBD2. The germline V gene has CDR1 SSHAT and CDR2 FNYEAQ (reference sequence). The CDR3 extends over 15 amino acids. Unmatched junction bases numbered 9, after V lost 5 bases and J lost 6 bases. CDR3 residues: CASSLSAGTSDTQYF. The CDR3 region has the DNA TGTGCCAGCAGCCTGAGCGCCGGGACTAGCGATACGCAGTATTTT. The entire variable domain, with the rest obtained from reference TRBV7-7 and TRBJ2-3, is as follows: GAGVSQSPRYKVTKRGQDVTLRCDPISSHATLYWYQQALGQGPEFLTYFNYEAQPDKSGLPSDRFSAERPEGSISTLTIQRTEQRDSAMYRCASSLSAGTSDTQYFGPGTRLTVL.

This clonotype was observed many times. The CDR3: CASSSTGGTGKTQYF. The CDR3 DNA is TGTGCCAGCAGCAGCACGGGGGGGACGGGGAAGACCCAGTACTTC. The chain has TRBV9 and TRBJ2-5; 8 nucleotides match TRBD2. The V and J ends lost 4 bases and 6 bases, in that order; junction bases with no gene match: 11. The CDR3 is 15 amino acids. Germline values: CDR1 SGDLS, CDR2 YYNGEE.

This clonotype was seen many times. The chain employs TRBV7-3 and TRBJ1-5; D is unresolved. The CDR3 spans 15 residues. The germline V and J ends were trimmed by 5 bases and 0 bases, with 11 bases remaining between them. Germline V gene lookup returns CDR1 SGHTA and CDR2 FQGTGA. DNA of the CDR3: TGTGCCAGCAGCCCCAGTAAGGGTAGCAATCAGCCCCAGCATTTT. It is translated as CASSPSKGSNQPQHF. Combining the CDR3 with reference TRBV7-3 and TRBJ1-5 gives the whole variable domain GAGVSQTPSNKVTEKGKYVELRCDPISGHTALYWYRQSLGQGPEFLIYFQGTGAADDSGLPNDRFFAVRPEGSVSTLKIQRTERGDSAVYLCASSPSKGSNQPQHFGDGTRLSIL.

Ten or more counts support this clonotype. The chain joins TRBV24-1 to TRBJ2-7; D may be TRBD1 (6 bases). Germline V gene sequence: CDR1 KGHDR, CDR2 SFDVKD. The CDR3 sequence is 13 residues long. V lost 1 base, J lost 6 bases, and 9 bases lay in between. The CDR3 DNA reads TGTGCCACCAGTGATTTCAGGGGATTCGAGCAGTACTTC. It specifies CATSDFRGFEQYF.

This clonotype was picked up many times. The chain combines TRBV2 with TRBJ2-3, with D possibly being TRBD1 or TRBD2 (5 bases each). CDR1 is SNHLY and CDR2 is FYNNEI in the germline V gene. The CDR3 is made up of 13 amino acids. V lost 3 bases to trimming and J lost 6 bases, with 10 bases between them. CDR3 amino acids: CASSEEDTDTQYF. The DNA for the CDR3 is TGTGCCAGCAGTGAGGAGGACACGGATACGCAGTATTTT.

This clonotype was recorded at least ten times. CDR3 in DNA: TGTGCCAGCAGCTACCGGAATGAAGCTTTCTTT. Translating it yields CASSYRNEAFF. This chain connects TRBV13 to TRBJ1-1; D unclear. CDR3 size: 11 residues. CDR1 is PRHDT and CDR2 is FYEKMQ in the germline V gene (reference sequence). V was trimmed by 4 bases and J by 7 bases, leaving 7 bases between them. Supplemented by reference TRBV13 and TRBJ1-1, the full variable domain reads AAGVIQSPRHLIKEKRETATLKCYPIPRHDTVYWYQQGPGQDPQFLISFYEKMQSDKGSIPDRFSAQQFSDYHSELNMSSLELGDSALYFCASSYRNEAFFGQGTRLTVV.